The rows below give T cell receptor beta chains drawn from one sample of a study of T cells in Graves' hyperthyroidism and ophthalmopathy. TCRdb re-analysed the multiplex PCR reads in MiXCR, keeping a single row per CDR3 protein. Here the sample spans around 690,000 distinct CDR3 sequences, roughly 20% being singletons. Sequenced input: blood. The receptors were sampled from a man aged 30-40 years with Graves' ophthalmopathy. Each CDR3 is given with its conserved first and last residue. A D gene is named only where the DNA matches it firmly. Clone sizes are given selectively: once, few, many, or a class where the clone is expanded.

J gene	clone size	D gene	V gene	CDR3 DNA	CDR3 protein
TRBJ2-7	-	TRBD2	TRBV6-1	TGTGCCAGCAGCGCAGTCGGGGCTAGCGGGGACGAGCAGTACTTC	CASSAVGASGDEQYF
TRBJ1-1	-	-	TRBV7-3	TGTGCCAGCAGCTTAACAGGCCGCACTGAAGCTTTCTTT	CASSLTGRTEAFF
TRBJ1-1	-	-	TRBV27	TGTGCCAGCAGTTTCAGGGGAATTGAAGTTGCTTTCTTT	CASSFRGIEVAFF
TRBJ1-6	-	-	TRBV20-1	TGCAGTGCCGCGGCTAGCTCCTATAATTCACCCCTCCACTTT	CSAAASSYNSPLHF
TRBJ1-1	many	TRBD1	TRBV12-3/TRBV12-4	TGTGCCAGCAGCCCGGTCTTACAGGGGATAGAAGCTTTCTTT	CASSPVLQGIEAFF
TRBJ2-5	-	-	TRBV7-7	TGTGCTAGCAGCTTAGGTGCTATCTCTGGGACCCAAGAGACCCAGTACTTC	CASSLGAISGTQETQYF
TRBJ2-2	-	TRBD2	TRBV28	TGTGCCAGCAGTTTACTAGCGGGAGGGTACACCGGGGAGCTGTTTTTT	CASSLLAGGYTGELFF
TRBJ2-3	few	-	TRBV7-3	TGTGCCAGCAGCCTAAACAGGGCTTCGGGGGATTATACGCAGTATTTT	CASSLNRASGDYTQYF
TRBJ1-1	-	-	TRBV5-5	TGTGCCAGCAGCTCCCGGGCAGGGACGGACACTGAAGCTTTCTTT	CASSSRAGTDTEAFF
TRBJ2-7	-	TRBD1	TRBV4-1	TGCGCCAGCAGCCAAGTGCTGACAGGGCGCGATACCTACGAGCAGTACTTC	CASSQVLTGRDTYEQYF
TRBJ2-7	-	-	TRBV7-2	TGTGCCAGCAGCTTAGGGGGGGCCATCTACGAGCAGTACTTC	CASSLGGAIYEQYF
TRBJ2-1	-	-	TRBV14	TGTGCCAGCAGCCAACTTGGGGGAGGATCCTACAATGAGCAGTTCTTC	CASSQLGGGSYNEQFF
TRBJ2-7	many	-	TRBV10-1	TGCGCCAGCAGTGAGGCAGGGCTGGGCAGCGAGCAGTACTTC	CASSEAGLGSEQYF
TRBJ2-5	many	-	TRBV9	TGTGCCAGCAGCCCCGGGGGGACCCAGTACTTC	CASSPGGTQYF
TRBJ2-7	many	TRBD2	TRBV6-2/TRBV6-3	TGTGCCAGCACCGCTAGCGGGAGGTACGAGCAGTACTTC	CASTASGRYEQYF
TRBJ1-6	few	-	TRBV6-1	TGTGCCAGCAGTGAAGGGTGGAGTAGTAGCTCCTATAATTCACCCCTCCACTTT	CASSEGWSSSSYNSPLHF
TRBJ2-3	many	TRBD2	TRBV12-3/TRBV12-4	TGTGCCAGCAGTCAAACAGCGGGAAACACAGATACGCAGTATTTT	CASSQTAGNTDTQYF
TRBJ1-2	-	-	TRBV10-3	TGTGCCATCACTGTGACAGGCGACAACTATGGCTACACCTTC	CAITVTGDNYGYTF
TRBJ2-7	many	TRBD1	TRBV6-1	TGTGCCAGCAGAACGGGACAGGGAGCCTACGAGCAGTACTTC	CASRTGQGAYEQYF
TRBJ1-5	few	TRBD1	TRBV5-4	TGTGCCAGCAGCTCGCCCCAGGGGGAGGATAGCAATCAGCCCCAGCATTTT	CASSSPQGEDSNQPQHF
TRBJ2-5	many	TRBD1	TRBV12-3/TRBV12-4	TGTGCCAGCAGTCCCACGACAGGGACGGTGGAGACCCAGTACTTC	CASSPTTGTVETQYF
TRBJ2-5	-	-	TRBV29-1	TGCAGCGCCACAGGACAAGAGACCCAGTACTTC	CSATGQETQYF
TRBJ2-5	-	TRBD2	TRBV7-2	TGTGCCAGCAGACCCGGGACTAGCGGGAGATGGGAGACCCAGTACTTC	CASRPGTSGRWETQYF
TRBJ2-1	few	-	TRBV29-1	TGCAGCGTTGAAACTAGCTCCTACAATGAGCAGTTCTTC	CSVETSSYNEQFF
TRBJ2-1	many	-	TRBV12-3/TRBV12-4	TGTGCCAGCGTCAGGGACCACTCCTACAATGAGCAGTTCTTC	CASVRDHSYNEQFF
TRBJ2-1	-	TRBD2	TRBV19	TGTGCCAGTAGTACCACCGGGACTAGCGGGATTGATGAGCAGTTCTTC	CASSTTGTSGIDEQFF
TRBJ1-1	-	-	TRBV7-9	TGTGCCAGCTTCGAGGGGGGTGATACTGAAGCTTTCTTT	CASFEGGDTEAFF
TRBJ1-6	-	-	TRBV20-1	TGCAGTGCTCCCCGGGGATCCCTCGAGAATTCACCCCTCCACTTT	CSAPRGSLENSPLHF
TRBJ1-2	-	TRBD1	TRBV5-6	TGTGCCAGCCGGGAACAGGGGGCTATTGGAGGCTACACCTTC	CASREQGAIGGYTF
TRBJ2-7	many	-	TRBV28	TGTGCCAGTAGGGGGAAGGACTCCTACGAGCAGTACTTC	CASRGKDSYEQYF
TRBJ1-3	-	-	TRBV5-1	TGCGCCAGCAGCTTGGATAGCGTCTCTGGAAACACCATATATTTT	CASSLDSVSGNTIYF
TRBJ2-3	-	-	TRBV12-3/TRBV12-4	TGTGCCAGCAATGAGGGGAGGAGAGATACGCAGTATTTT	CASNEGRRDTQYF
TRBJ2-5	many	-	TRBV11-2	TGTGCCAGCAGCTTGGACGGCTTGTGGGAGACCCAGTACTTC	CASSLDGLWETQYF
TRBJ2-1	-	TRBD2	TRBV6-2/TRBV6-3	TGTGCCAGCAGAACTGGACTAGCGGGAGGCAATGAGCAGTTCTTC	CASRTGLAGGNEQFF
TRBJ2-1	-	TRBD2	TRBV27	TGTGCCAGCAGTCAAGGGGCGGGACTAGCGGGAGCGAGCTCCTACAATGAGCAGTTCTTC	CASSQGAGLAGASSYNEQFF
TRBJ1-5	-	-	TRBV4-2	TGTGCCAGCAGCCAAGAACAGTCTCAGCCCCAGCATTTT	CASSQEQSQPQHF
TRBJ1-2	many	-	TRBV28	TGTGCCAGCCTACGTCAGGGCGGCTCTAACTATGGCTACACCTTC	CASLRQGGSNYGYTF
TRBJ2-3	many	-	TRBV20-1	TGCAGCTCGAATTTTGGACTTGGCACAGATACGCAGTATTTT	CSSNFGLGTDTQYF
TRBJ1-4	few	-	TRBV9	TGTGCCAGCAGCGTAGGGGGGGGCACCCGGCCACGGGAAAAACTGTTTTTT	CASSVGGGTRPREKLFF
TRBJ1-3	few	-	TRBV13	TGTGCCAGCAGCTTAGAGGCCTCCGACTCTGGAAACACCATATATTTT	CASSLEASDSGNTIYF
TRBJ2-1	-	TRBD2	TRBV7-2	TGTGCCAGCAGCTTGACTAGCGGACCCTCCTACAATGAGCAGTTCTTC	CASSLTSGPSYNEQFF
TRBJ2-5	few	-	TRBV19	TGTGCCAGTAGTCAGGACACAGAGACCCAGTACTTC	CASSQDTETQYF
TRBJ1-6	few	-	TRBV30	TGTGCCTGGAGTGTACGCCAGAGCCGGGTGTTACCCCTCCACTTT	CAWSVRQSRVLPLHF
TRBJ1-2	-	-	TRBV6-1	TGTGCCAGCAAAACGCCGAACTATGGCTACACCTTC	CASKTPNYGYTF
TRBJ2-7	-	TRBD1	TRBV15	TGTGCCACCAGCACCCATCGGGACAGGGGCTCCTACGAGCAGTACTTC	CATSTHRDRGSYEQYF
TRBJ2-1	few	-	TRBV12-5	TGTGCTAGTGGTTTGAAGCGGGACACGGAGAATGAGCAGTTCTTC	CASGLKRDTENEQFF
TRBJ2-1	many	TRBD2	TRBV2	TGTGCCAGCAGTGGCGGACTAGCGGGAGGGCCACCTCGGGACAATGAGCAGTTCTTC	CASSGGLAGGPPRDNEQFF
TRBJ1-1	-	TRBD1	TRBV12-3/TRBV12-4	TGTGCCACCTCTCCGGGACAGTCGAGCACTGAAGCTTTCTTT	CATSPGQSSTEAFF
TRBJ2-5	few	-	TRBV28	TGTGCCAGCAGTTTCCGCAACCGGGAGAGGGGCCAAGAGACCCAGTACTTC	CASSFRNRERGQETQYF
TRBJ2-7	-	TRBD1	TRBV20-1	TGCAGTGCTAGGATGGGACAGTCCTACGAGCAGTACTTC	CSARMGQSYEQYF
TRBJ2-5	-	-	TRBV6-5	TGTGCCAGCAGCCTTCTACAGGGACCCCAAGAGACCCAGTACTTC	CASSLLQGPQETQYF
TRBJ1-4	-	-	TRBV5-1	TGCGCCAGCAGCTCCGGACGGAAGAATGGAAAACTGTTTTTT	CASSSGRKNGKLFF
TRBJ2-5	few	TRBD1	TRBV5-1	TGCGCCAGCAGCTTGGGGGACAGCCTGGGAGAGACCCAGTACTTC	CASSLGDSLGETQYF